This T cell receptor (beta chain) appears in the sequencing data of a study of blood T cells in healthy people across ages. Broader study findings: Researchers said unsorted PBMCs prevented a conclusive naive versus antigen-experienced comparison. Roughly linearly, TCR beta diversity per million T cells fell as age increased. Strong correlation was found linking TCR beta diversity to naive T cell percentage.

Comments on this clonotype: Antigen: not known.

CDR1 is KGHSH and CDR2 is LQKENI in the germline V gene. This CDR3 is 15 amino acids long. With V trimmed by 2 bases and J by 7 bases, 3 bases remained unmatched. A J-beta primer mix and a sample-barcoded 5' primer were used in a second PCR of about 6 to 12 cycles. TCRdb recomputed calls from the 5' RACE reads with MiXCR, one row per CDR3 protein. The sample has about 570,000 distinct CDR3 sequences, approximately 25% seen once. Each individual donor underwent a draw of about 9.1 milliliters of peripheral blood. The chain carries TRBV18 and TRBJ2-1; the match to TRBD2 covers 12 bases. Sequencing input: blood. This clonotype originated in a woman between 70 and 85 years old in good health. CDR3 bases: TGTGCCAGCTCACCAGGACTAGCGGGGTGGAATGAGCAGTTCTTC. It specifies CASSPGLAGWNEQFF.